This passage covers 23 T cell receptor beta chains from one sample sequenced in a study of blood T cell repertoires in COVID-19 (dated by TCRdb to 2020 to 2021). The library was generated by the immunoSEQ multiplex PCR assay. The source is immuneACCESS, and TCRdb retained only in-frame sequences with V and J called. Part of the clones is not carried over; for the studies checked, unresolved V genes explain less than half of this, and the remainder is unexplained. This sample comprises some 260,000 clones, around nine tenths of them detected only once. The ten largest clones capture 10% to 13% of the sample. The sample was peripheral blood. The receptors here all came from a woman aged 70 to 79 with COVID-19, enrolled during active disease.

CDR3 sequence (DNA): TGTGCCAGAAGCTTTAGCGGAGTATTCTACAATGAGCAGTTCTTC. Encoded protein: CARSFSGVFYNEQFF. The V call is TRBV5-3, the J call TRBJ2-1, with D perhaps matching TRBD2 (6 bases). TRBV5-3 is sorted into the ORF group, with uncertain function. Trimming pared 2 bases from V and 3 bases from J, leaving 12 bases between. CDR3 length equals 15 residues.

The chain carries TRBV10-3 and TRBJ2-7; 10 positions match TRBD2. V lost 11 bases to trimming and J lost 3 bases; unmatched junction nucleotides: 7. Germline CDR1 reads ENHRY; CDR2 reads SYGVKD. The CDR3 runs 13 residues. The CDR3 loop reads CAVEREGSYEQYF. CDR3 coding DNA: TGTGCCGTCGAGCGGGAGGGAAGCTACGAGCAGTACTTC.

The chain uses TRBV9 and TRBJ2-5; 11 positions match TRBD1. Germline V CDR1 and CDR2: SGDLS, YYNGEE. Germline trimming cut 3 bases from V and 7 bases from J; bases unmatched to any gene: 11. The CDR3 runs 16 residues. In nucleotides, the CDR3 is TGTGCCAGCAGCGCAACTATGGACAGGGGGCTTGGGACCCAGTACTTC. It is translated as CASSATMDRGLGTQYF.

The table lists this clone with a count of one. The V and J genes are TRBV12-3 or TRBV12-4 and TRBJ1-5; TRBD1 might be the D (5 bases). The V gene lost 3 bases and the J gene lost 9 bases, with 6 bases spanning the gap. The CDR3 length is 11 residues. The CDR3 loop is CASSLGGPQHF. As DNA, the CDR3 is TGTGCCAGCAGTTTGGGGGGGCCCCAGCATTTT.

The V call is TRBV2, the J call TRBJ1-3; a weak D match, TRBD1 (5 bases). The CDR3 totals 14 residues. Trimming removed 5 bases at V and 3 bases at J, with 11 bases between. Germline CDR1 SNHLY, CDR2 FYNNEI. CDR3: CASSPQGFGNTIYF. Written as DNA, the CDR3 is TGTGCCAGCAGTCCCCAGGGCTTTGGAAACACCATATATTTT.

The chain is built from TRBV19 and TRBJ2-1; the match to TRBD1 covers 10 bases. Germline assignment: CDR1 LNHDA and CDR2 SQIVND (reference sequence). V shed 9 bases and J 8 bases; nucleotides not matched to a gene: 28. The CDR3 is 20 residues long. CDR3 DNA sequence: TGTGCCAGCGAAACTGACCGGGACAGGGGAAAGGCGGGGGATTTGGATGAGCAGTTCTTC. Protein product: CASETDRDRGKAGDLDEQFF.

The rearrangement links TRBV6-2 or TRBV6-3 to TRBJ2-1, with TRBD2 identical over 14 bases. Unmatched junction bases numbered 2, after V lost 0 bases and J lost 4 bases. The CDR3 is made up of 17 amino acids. CDR1 is MNHEY, CDR2 SVGEGT, per germline. The DNA of the CDR3 is TGTGCCAGCAGTTACTCGGGACTAGCGGGAGCGTACAATGAGCAGTTCTTC. It codes for CASSYSGLAGAYNEQFF.

About this clone itself: A junction end diverges from the germline sequence, so it may reflect a read error. The chain links TRBV6-1 to TRBJ2-7, with TRBD1 identical over 7 bases. The CDR3 sequence is 13 residues long. Looked up from germline, CDR1 is MNHNS and CDR2 is SASEGT. CDR3 nucleotides: TGTGCCAGCACTGAACAGGGGCGATACGAGCAGTACTTC. This gives the protein CASTEQGRYEQYF.

J is TRBJ2-1 and V is TRBV7-8; 7 bases agree with TRBD2. J gave up 4 bases and V 0 bases, and 9 bases lay outside the gene matches. This CDR3 has 17 residues. CDR1 and CDR2 (germline): SGHVS, FQNEAQ. The CDR3 region is CASSLAPSSGRYNEQFF. In DNA form, the CDR3 reads TGTGCCAGCAGCTTAGCACCCTCTAGCGGCCGGTACAATGAGCAGTTCTTC.

The chain carries TRBV18 and TRBJ2-5; TRBD1 matches at 7 bases. This CDR3 is built from 15 residues. The J segment lost 4 bases and the V segment lost 2 bases, leaving 7 bases of the junction unmatched. The germline V gene has CDR1 KGHSH and CDR2 LQKENI. The CDR3 DNA follows: TGTGCCAGCTCACCATTGACAGGGCAGGGAGAGACCCAGTACTTC. This translates into CASSPLTGQGETQYF.

The CDR3 protein is CASSGVGGQSMNTEAFF. For the CDR3, the DNA is TGTGCCAGCAGTGGGGTAGGGGGACAGTCTATGAACACTGAAGCTTTCTTT. The chain has TRBV2 and TRBJ1-1; 7 positions match TRBD1. Germline CDR1 reads SNHLY; CDR2 reads FYNNEI. The J segment lost 0 bases and the V segment lost 4 bases, leaving 11 bases of the junction unmatched. This CDR3 comprises 17 residues.

This clone has a single count. The J gene is TRBJ2-7, the V gene TRBV30, with TRBD1 as a possible D gene (5 bases). Germline V gene sequence: CDR1 GTSNPN, CDR2 SVGIG (reference sequence). The germline V and J ends were trimmed by 0 bases and 3 bases, with 12 bases remaining between them. This CDR3 spans 14 amino acids. CDR3 sequence: CAWSVRRAGYEQYF. The CDR3 nucleotides read TGTGCCTGGAGTGTACGCAGGGCCGGCTACGAGCAGTACTTC.

This sequence joins TRBV7-2 and TRBJ2-7, with D possibly matching TRBD2 (5 bases). This CDR3 has 15 amino acids. Germline CDR1 SGHTA, CDR2 FQGNSA. The V gene lost 1 base and the J gene lost 1 base, with 11 bases spanning the gap. The CDR3 loop is CASSLDGRVSYEQYF. CDR3 nucleotide sequence: TGTGCCAGCAGCTTAGATGGGCGGGTTTCCTACGAGCAGTACTTC.

With regard to this clone: The junction departs from germline at one end; a sequencing error may be responsible. The rearrangement links TRBV7-3 to TRBJ2-1, with a weak D call TRBD2 (7 bases). There are 13 residues in the CDR3. Germline lookup yields CDR1 SGHTA and CDR2 FQGTGA. The CDR3 region is CASSLRGGDNPLF. DNA for the CDR3: TGTGCCAGCAGCTTAAGGGGAGGGGACAACCCCCTCTTC.

V gene TRBV4-1 combines with J gene TRBJ1-3; 7 nucleotides align to TRBD1. The CDR3 is 17 residues long. Germline lookup yields CDR1 MGHRA and CDR2 YSYEKL. The V segment lost 4 bases and the J segment 1 base; nucleotides outside the gene matches: 10. CDR3 nucleotides: TGCGCCAGCAGCCCGTCGACAGGGTCTAGATCTGGAAACACCATATATTTT. Translation gives CASSPSTGSRSGNTIYF.

The chain combines TRBV6-4 with TRBJ2-1; a possible D gene is TRBD1 (7 bases). The CDR3 has 18 residues. Trimming left V 5 bases short and J 8 bases short, with 28 bases between. CDR1 is MRHNA and CDR2 is SNTAGT in the germline V gene. The CDR3: CASSPWRAEGATVHEQFF. The CDR3 coding sequence is TGTGCCAGCAGTCCCTGGAGGGCGGAGGGGGCGACGGTCCATGAGCAGTTCTTC.

The chain has TRBV30 and TRBJ2-1; 11 bases fit TRBD2. The V gene end was trimmed by 0 bases and the J gene end by 6 bases; junction bases not matched to a gene: 4. The CDR3 sequence is 15 residues long. Germline V lookup: CDR1 GTSNPN, CDR2 SVGIG (reference sequence). The CDR3 reads CAWSVIGLAGNEQFF. In DNA, the CDR3 is TGTGCCTGGAGTGTAATTGGACTAGCGGGCAATGAGCAGTTCTTC.

The chain employs TRBV30 and TRBJ1-5; D perhaps matches TRBD1 (6 bases). The germline V and J ends were trimmed by 2 bases and 6 bases, with 14 bases remaining between them. This CDR3 contains 14 residues. CDR1 is GTSNPN and CDR2 is SVGIG in the germline V gene (reference sequence). The CDR3 DNA is TGTGCCTGGAGTTTAGACAGGTTGAGTCAGCCCCAGCATTTT. It codes for CAWSLDRLSQPQHF.

The chain recombines TRBV18 with TRBJ1-4; D remains unclear. V dropped 3 bases and J dropped 0 bases, with 11 bases sitting between them. CDR1 and CDR2 from the germline V gene are KGHSH and LQKENI. This CDR3 contains 16 residues. CDR3 sequence reads: CASSPGRASTNEKLFF. For the CDR3, the DNA is TGTGCCAGCTCACCTGGGAGAGCGTCAACTAATGAAAAACTGTTTTTT.

The chain recombines TRBV5-1 with TRBJ2-5; TRBD1 matches at 10 bases. CDR1 and CDR2 from the germline V gene are SGHRS and YFSETQ. This CDR3 contains 16 residues. V lost 0 bases and J lost 3; bases outside the gene matches: 5. The CDR3 region has the DNA TGCGCCAGCAGCTTGGTTCGGGGGACAGGGGAAGAGACCCAGTACTTC. This gives the protein CASSLVRGTGEETQYF.

This clone was observed once. The chain couples TRBV6-5 to TRBJ1-6; TRBD1 is a possible D gene (5 bases). The germline V gene encodes CDR1 MNHEY and CDR2 SVGAGI. The V gene lost 8 bases and the J gene lost 8 bases, with 16 bases spanning the gap. The CDR3 is 14 residues long. CDR3 in DNA: TGTGCCAGCTCAGAACAGGCCGAATATTCACCCCTCCACTTT. Its translation is CASSEQAEYSPLHF.

This sequence joins TRBV19 and TRBJ1-5; 8 nucleotides match TRBD1. Germline loops: CDR1 LNHDA, CDR2 SQIVND (reference sequence). V was pared by 2 bases and J by 2 bases, with 5 bases of the junction left unmatched. The CDR3 is made up of 16 amino acids. CDR3 protein: CASSIQGAMGNQPQHF. In DNA, the CDR3 is TGTGCCAGTAGTATACAGGGGGCAATGGGCAATCAGCCCCAGCATTTT.

The chain couples TRBV2 to TRBJ1-5; no firm D call. This CDR3 is 14 amino acids long. V lost 3 bases to trimming and J lost 3 bases, with 9 bases between them. In germline, CDR1 is SNHLY, CDR2 FYNNEI. DNA of the CDR3: TGTGCCAGCAGTGAGTCGGTTTCCAATCAGCCCCAGCATTTT. Its protein is CASSESVSNQPQHF. Drawing the rest from reference TRBV2 and TRBJ1-5, the complete variable domain is EPEVTQTPSHQVTQMGQEVILRCVPISNHLYFYWYRQILGQKVEFLVSFYNNEISEKSEIFDDQFSVERPDGSNFTLKIRSTKLEDSAMYFCASSESVSNQPQHFGDGTRLSIL.